This TCR beta chain is drawn from a study of resident and recirculating memory T cells in vitiligo. Study-wide background: Epidermis came from shave biopsies of lesional and nonlesional sites, plus PBMCs.

Study-wide results and caveats: Sequences differed between biopsy sites and patients, suggesting private specificity.

Patients had received no treatment within the previous three months. This clone was seen once. Its antigen remains unidentified. The data were produced by immunoSEQ multiplex PCR, yet TCRdb's version contains in-frame clones alone and is incomplete. The table records 65,000 to 80,000 clones, 92% of them present only once. The TCR comes from a male donor with vitiligo. The sequenced sample consisted of blood.

CDR3 bases: TGTGCCAGCAGCTCCGGGAAATCACTGTATTTT. It translates to CASSSGKSLYF. This rearrangement joins TRBV11-2 to TRBJ2-3; possible D gene TRBD2, 5 bases. Trimming took off 4 bases at V and 14 bases at J, with 13 bases between the two ends. The CDR3 is 11 amino acids. Germline CDR1 reads SGHAT; CDR2 reads FQNNGV.